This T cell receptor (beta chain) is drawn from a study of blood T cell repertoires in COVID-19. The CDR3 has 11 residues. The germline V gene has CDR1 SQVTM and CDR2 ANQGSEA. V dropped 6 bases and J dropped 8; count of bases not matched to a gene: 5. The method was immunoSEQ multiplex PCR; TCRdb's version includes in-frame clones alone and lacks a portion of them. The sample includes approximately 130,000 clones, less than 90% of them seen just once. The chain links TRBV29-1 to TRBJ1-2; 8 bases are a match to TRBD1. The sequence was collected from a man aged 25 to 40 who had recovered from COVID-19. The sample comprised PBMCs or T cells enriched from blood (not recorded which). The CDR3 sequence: CSVQDRVGYTF. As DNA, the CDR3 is TGCAGCGTCCAGGACAGGGTCGGCTACACCTTC.